This paragraph reports one TCR beta chain. What it binds is unknown. With 60 Vbeta and 13 Jbeta primers, the PCR was carried out. TCRdb's copy holds only in-frame clones and misses some; the assay was immunoSEQ multiplex PCR. The sample lists around 200,000 clones, about 80% occurring once. This entry comes from a study of cytomegalovirus exposure and HLA in healthy donors. The study, taken as a whole, reports: V- and J-gene trimming in TCR beta was tied to a missense DCLRE1C variant by an analysis performed later.

The receptor was isolated from a boy aged 5-17 years in good health and CMV-seronegative. The sequenced sample consisted of PBMCs.

CDR3 in amino acids: CASKTSSGSPREQYF. The CDR3 bases are TGTGCCAGCAAAACGTCAAGCGGGAGCCCACGAGAGCAGTACTTC. The chain recombines TRBV5-6 with TRBJ2-7, with 8 bases lining up with TRBD2. The CDR3 contains 15 residues. Looked up from germline, CDR1 is SGHDT and CDR2 is YYEEEE. The J segment lost 7 bases and the V segment lost 6 bases, leaving 15 bases of the junction unmatched.